This T cell receptor (beta chain) was identified in a study of OX40 agonist ivuxolimab in advanced cancers. Study in general: Among those enrolled, mean age was 60 years (range about 23 to 79) and 75% to 85% were male.

The repertoire was sequenced with immunoSEQ multiplex PCR; TCRdb's copy has only in-frame clones and lacks some. This table has tens of thousands of clones, approximately 91% appearing once. Germline loops: CDR1 SGHNT, CDR2 YYREEE (reference sequence). The CDR3 covers 15 residues. Trimming cost V 4 bases and J 6 bases; bases outside gene matches: 6. The sample consisted of CD4+ or CD8+ T cells sorted from blood, taken in a trial of the OX40 agonist ivuxolimab. This chain links TRBV5-4 with TRBJ2-1, with TRBD2 matching 11 bases. The receptor comes from an adult with an advanced solid tumor such as melanoma, head and neck, liver or kidney cancer. CDR3 nucleotides: TGTGCCAGCAGCAGGACTAGCGGGTATTTCAATGAGCAGTTCTTC. This gives the protein CASSRTSGYFNEQFF.